This T cell receptor beta chain comes out of a study of blood T cell repertoires in COVID-19. Background on the study: Specimens from acute and convalescent COVID-19 originated in the United States, Italy and Spain.

The germline V gene encodes CDR1 KGHDR and CDR2 SFDVKD. After removal of 4 bases from V and 0 bases from J, the junction contained 4 bases not matched to a gene. The CDR3 is 17 residues long. In the source study's methods: Estimation of nucleated cell counts relied on the amplification of reference gene primers. The data were produced by immunoSEQ multiplex PCR, yet TCRdb's version contains in-frame clones alone and is incomplete. D and trimming were read from the DNA, whereas the V and J calls and clone size are those reported in that table. The sample gives some 91,000 clones, more than 75% of which show up once; over 6% is in the top ten.

V and J are TRBV24-1 and TRBJ2-2; TRBD1 matches 10 bases. The receptor was derived from a man in his 70s with acute or convalescent COVID-19. Sequenced input: peripheral blood. The CDR3 protein is CATSDPGQGANTGELFF. CDR3 nucleotide sequence: TGTGCCACCAGTGACCCAGGACAGGGGGCGAACACCGGGGAGCTGTTTTTT.